The entry below describes one T cell receptor beta chain. The CDR3 contains 16 residues. The V and J ends lost 4 bases and 4 bases, in that order; junction bases with no gene match: 5. The V gene's germline CDR1 is LGHNA and CDR2 YSLEER. These data belong to a study of radiotherapy plus CTLA-4 blockade in lung cancer. Assay: immunoSEQ multiplex PCR; the TCRdb copy retains only in-frame clones and omits some. The repertoire holds some 48,000 clones, with less than 90% as singletons. Specimen: peripheral blood, collected from a patient treated with radiotherapy plus ipilimumab. The clonotype originates from a human donor with non-small cell lung cancer that progressed on radiotherapy plus ipilimumab. Some clones in this sample may be carry-over from other donors' samples. The rearrangement uses TRBV4-3 and TRBJ2-1; 12 positions match TRBD2. The CDR3 here is CASSRLAGGTYNEQFF. DNA for the CDR3: TGCGCCAGCAGCCGCCTAGCGGGAGGGACTTACAATGAGCAGTTCTTC.